The 13 T cell receptor beta chains presented below share a single source sample, sequenced in a study of blood T cells in healthy people across ages. Primers used in a second PCR of about 6 to 12 cycles were a sample-barcoded 5' primer and a J-beta primer mix. MiXCR, applied by TCRdb to the 5' RACE reads, yields one record per CDR3 protein. The table includes roughly 730,000 distinct CDR3 sequences, 56% detected once. The sample taken for sequencing was blood. These receptors all come from a man aged 35-49 years in good health.

This clonotype appeared many times. The rearrangement uses TRBV20-1 and TRBJ2-5; a weak D match, TRBD2 (6 bases). In germline, CDR1 is DFQATT, CDR2 SNEGSKA (reference sequence). The CDR3 extends over 15 amino acids. Trimming shortened V by 3 bases and J by 2 bases, and 16 bases separated the two germline ends. DNA of the CDR3: TGCAGTGCTAGCGTAGATAGCGGAACTCAAGAGACCCAGTACTTC. Translated: CSASVDSGTQETQYF.

The V call is TRBV24-1, the J call TRBJ2-1, with D perhaps matching TRBD2 (6 bases). V was cut by 3 bases and J by 4 bases, with 24 bases left in between. The CDR3 runs 19 residues. CDR1 and CDR2 from the germline V gene are KGHDR and SFDVKD. CDR3 in amino acids: CATSDPSGSGDSQYNEQFF. In DNA form, the CDR3 reads TGTGCCACCAGTGATCCGTCGGGGAGTGGGGACTCCCAATACAATGAGCAGTTCTTC.

This clonotype occurred a few times. The rearrangement joins TRBV20-1 to TRBJ1-1; 11 bases line up with TRBD1. This CDR3 is built from 13 residues. The J segment lost 6 bases and the V segment lost 6 bases, leaving 6 bases of the junction unmatched. Germline V lookup: CDR1 DFQATT, CDR2 SNEGSKA (reference sequence). CDR3 amino acids: CSAQGQGAPEAFF. The CDR3 DNA reads as TGCAGTGCCCAAGGACAGGGGGCGCCTGAAGCTTTCTTT.

The chain uses TRBV7-3 and TRBJ2-7, with D unclear. V lost 5 bases and J lost 0, with 5 bases in between. Germline CDR1 reads SGHTA; CDR2 reads FQGTGA. This CDR3 is built from 12 residues. CDR3 nucleotides: TGTGCCAGCAGCGTAAACTCCTACGAGCAGTACTTC. The encoded protein is CASSVNSYEQYF.

The rearrangement uses TRBV6-6 and TRBJ2-4; 9 bases map to TRBD1. This CDR3 has 16 residues. From germline, CDR1 is MNHNY and CDR2 SVGAGI (reference sequence). Trimming took 6 bases from V and 0 from J; bases not matched to a gene: 6. In nucleotides, the CDR3 is TGTGCCAGCAGCCGCTCGACAGGGGGAGCCAAAAACATTCAGTACTTC. Translation gives CASSRSTGGAKNIQYF.

This chain joins TRBV6-5 and TRBJ2-7, with TRBD1 matching over 8 bases. The J segment lost 1 base and the V segment lost 6 bases, leaving 8 bases of the junction unmatched. Germline-derived CDR1 and CDR2 are MNHEY and SVGAGI. The CDR3 totals 15 residues. Here the CDR3 DNA reads TGTGCCAGCAGCCCACGGTGGACAGGGTCCTACGAGCAGTACTTC. It yields the protein CASSPRWTGSYEQYF.

V is TRBV6-1 and J is TRBJ2-1; 7 nucleotides align to TRBD2. Germline CDR1 and CDR2: MNHNS and SASEGT. J was trimmed by 4 bases and V by 7 bases; bases with no gene match: 13. CDR3 length: 16 amino acids. CDR3 residues: CASTEREGLSYNEQFF. DNA for the CDR3: TGTGCCAGCACCGAAAGGGAGGGGCTGTCATACAATGAGCAGTTCTTC.

The CDR3, as DNA: TGCAGTGCTAGTGCCCTAATCCTAAGACCCGATACGCAGTATTTT. This gives the protein CSASALILRPDTQYF. This chain uses TRBV20-1 with TRBJ2-3; no clear D gene. The CDR3 is 15 residues long. CDR1 DFQATT and CDR2 SNEGSKA come from the germline V gene (reference sequence). Trimming took off 3 bases at V and 6 bases at J, with 19 bases between the two ends.

This clonotype was counted between two and nine times. The chain combines TRBV28 with TRBJ1-2, with D maybe TRBD1 (5 bases). Deletions cut 6 bases from V and 2 bases from J, with 16 bases between. The CDR3 contains 15 residues. Germline V gives CDR1 MDHEN, CDR2 SYDVKM. The CDR3 loop reads CASSLGATVNYGYTF. The DNA for the CDR3 is TGTGCCAGCAGCCTTGGGGCGACAGTAAACTATGGCTACACCTTC.

Remarks on this clonotype: The junction departs from germline at one end; a sequencing error may be responsible. The rearrangement links TRBV19 to TRBJ2-1; tentatively, D is TRBD2 (5 bases). Germline CDR1 reads LNHDA; CDR2 reads SQIVND (reference sequence). The CDR3 extends over 15 amino acids. The CDR3 DNA reads TGTGCCAGTGGTATGGGGTCCGGGATCGGGGATGAGCAGTTCTTC. It encodes CASGMGSGIGDEQFF.

The CDR3 region has the DNA TGTGCCTGGAGTGCGTCAGAGGCCAGCACCTTC. Translated, it gives CAWSASEASTF. The rearrangement joins TRBV30 to TRBJ1-2; D gene ambiguous. Trimming took off 1 base at V and 13 bases at J, with 13 bases between the two ends. The germline CDR1 and CDR2 sequences are GTSNPN and SVGIG (reference sequence). The CDR3 covers 11 residues.

This clonotype was counted a few times. The rearrangement joins TRBV10-3 to TRBJ2-7, with D perhaps matching TRBD1 (5 bases). The CDR3 is 14 amino acids. Germline V lookup: CDR1 ENHRY, CDR2 SYGVKD. Trimming took 7 bases from V and 7 from J, leaving 20 bases between them. The CDR3 sequence: CAITDLGAGKEQYF. The CDR3 DNA follows: TGTGCCATCACCGATTTAGGGGCAGGAAAGGAGCAGTACTTC.

This clonotype was detected only once. V gene TRBV5-1 combines with J gene TRBJ2-3; 9 bases are a match to TRBD2. The junction had 12 bases not matched to a gene; V was cut back by 3 bases and J by 4 bases. Per germline, CDR1 SGHRS and CDR2 YFSETQ. CDR3 length: 17 residues. The CDR3 spells CASSSSWTSAGSDTQYF. In DNA form, the CDR3 reads TGCGCCAGCAGCTCCTCCTGGACTAGCGCGGGATCAGATACGCAGTATTTT.